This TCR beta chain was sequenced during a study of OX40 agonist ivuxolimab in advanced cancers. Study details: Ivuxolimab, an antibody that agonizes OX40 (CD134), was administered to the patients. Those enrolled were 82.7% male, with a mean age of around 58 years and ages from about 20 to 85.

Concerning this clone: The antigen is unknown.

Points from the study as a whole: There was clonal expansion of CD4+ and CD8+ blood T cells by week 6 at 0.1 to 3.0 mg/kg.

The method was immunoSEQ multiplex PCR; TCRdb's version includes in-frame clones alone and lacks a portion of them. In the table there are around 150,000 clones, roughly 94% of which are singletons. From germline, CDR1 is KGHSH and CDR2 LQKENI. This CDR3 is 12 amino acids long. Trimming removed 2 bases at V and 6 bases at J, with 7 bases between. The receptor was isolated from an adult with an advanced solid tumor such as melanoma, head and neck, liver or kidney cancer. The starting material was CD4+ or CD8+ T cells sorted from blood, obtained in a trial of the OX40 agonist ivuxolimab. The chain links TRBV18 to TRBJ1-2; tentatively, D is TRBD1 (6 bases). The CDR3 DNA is TGTGCCAGCTCACCAAGACAGGATGGCTACACCTTC. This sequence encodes CASSPRQDGYTF.